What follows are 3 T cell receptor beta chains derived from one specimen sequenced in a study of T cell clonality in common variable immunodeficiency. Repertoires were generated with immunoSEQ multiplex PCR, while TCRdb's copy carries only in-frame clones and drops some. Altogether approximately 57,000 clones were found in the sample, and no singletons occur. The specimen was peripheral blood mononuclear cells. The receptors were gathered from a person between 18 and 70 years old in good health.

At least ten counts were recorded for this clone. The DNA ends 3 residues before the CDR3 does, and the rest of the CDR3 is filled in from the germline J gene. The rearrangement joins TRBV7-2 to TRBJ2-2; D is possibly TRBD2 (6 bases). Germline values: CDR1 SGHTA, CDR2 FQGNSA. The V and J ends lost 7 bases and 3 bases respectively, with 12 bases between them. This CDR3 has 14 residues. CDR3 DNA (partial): TGTGCCAGCATCTGGGTAGCGGACACCGGGGAG. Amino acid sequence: CASIWVADTGE. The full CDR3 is CASIWVADTGELFF.

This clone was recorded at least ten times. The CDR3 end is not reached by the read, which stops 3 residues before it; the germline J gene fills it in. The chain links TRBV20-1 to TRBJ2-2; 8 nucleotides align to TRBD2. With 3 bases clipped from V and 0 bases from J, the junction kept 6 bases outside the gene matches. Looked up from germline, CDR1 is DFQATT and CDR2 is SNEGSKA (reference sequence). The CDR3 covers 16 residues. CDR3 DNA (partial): TGCAGTGCTAGTAAGACTAGCGATGCGAACACCGGGGAG. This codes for CSASKTSDANTGE. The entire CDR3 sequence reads CSASKTSDANTGELFF.

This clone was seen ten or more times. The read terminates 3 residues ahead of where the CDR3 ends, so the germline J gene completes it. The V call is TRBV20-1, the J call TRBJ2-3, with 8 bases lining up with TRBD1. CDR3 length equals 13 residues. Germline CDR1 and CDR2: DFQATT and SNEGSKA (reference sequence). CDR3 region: CSALGQENQPQYF. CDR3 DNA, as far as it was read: TGCAGTGCTCTGGGACAGGAAAATCAGCCG.